The 17 T cell receptor beta chains below come from one sample, sequenced in a study of cytomegalovirus exposure and HLA in healthy donors. The PCR used 60 Vbeta and 13 Jbeta primers. Assay: immunoSEQ multiplex PCR; the TCRdb copy retains only in-frame clones and omits some. This table has about 130,000 clones, about 85% appearing once. Input material: PBMCs. Receptors originate from a boy younger than 18 in good health and CMV-seronegative.

The gene calls are TRBV7-8 and TRBJ1-5; TRBD1 might be the D (6 bases). Germline V gives CDR1 SGHVS, CDR2 FQNEAQ. V lost 1 base and J 0 bases, leaving 10 bases between the germline ends. The CDR3 extends over 16 amino acids. For the CDR3, the DNA is TGTGCCAGCAGCTTAGAGGGGGTCTATAGCAATCAGCCCCAGCATTTT. Residues: CASSLEGVYSNQPQHF. The full variable domain, in which reference TRBV7-8 and TRBJ1-5 provide the parts outside the CDR3, is GAGVSQSPRYKVAKRGQDVALRCDPISGHVSLFWYQQALGQGPEFLTYFQNEAQLDKSGLPSDRFFAERPEGSVSTLKIQRTQQEDSAVYLCASSLEGVYSNQPQHFGDGTRLSIL.

This chain's CDR3 is CASSFGGEQFF. As DNA, the CDR3 is TGTGCCAGCAGCTTCGGCGGTGAGCAGTTCTTC. The rearrangement joins TRBV7-9 to TRBJ2-1; D not certain. The germline V gene has CDR1 SEHNR and CDR2 FQNEAQ (reference sequence). The V end lost 3 bases, the J end lost 9 bases, and 6 bases lay between the germline ends. The CDR3 runs 11 residues.

The chain joins TRBV2 to TRBJ1-1; weak D call: TRBD1 (5 bases). Germline loops: CDR1 SNHLY, CDR2 FYNNEI. The CDR3 has 14 residues. The germline V and J ends were trimmed by 7 bases and 0 bases, with 12 bases remaining between them. CDR3 sequence reads: CASKEGRLNTEAFF. In DNA, the CDR3 is TGTGCCAGCAAGGAGGGACGGCTGAACACTGAAGCTTTCTTT.

The rearrangement links TRBV5-1 to TRBJ2-3; a weak D match, TRBD2 (6 bases). Looked up from germline, CDR1 is SGHRS and CDR2 is YFSETQ. CDR3 length: 14 amino acids. V was shortened by 4 bases and J by 2 bases, with 11 bases between the two germline ends. The CDR3 DNA follows: TGCGCCAGCAGCGGCGGGGAAATCACAGATACGCAGTATTTT. Its protein is CASSGGEITDTQYF.

This chain joins TRBV19 and TRBJ2-3; 8 bases agree with TRBD2. The V gene's germline CDR1 is LNHDA and CDR2 SQIVND (reference sequence). Trimming took 7 bases from V and 0 from J; bases not matched to a gene: 9. CDR3 length: 16 residues. The CDR3 is CASINGRDLSTDTQYF. DNA for the CDR3: TGTGCCAGTATAAACGGGAGGGACCTGAGCACAGATACGCAGTATTTT.

This clone showed up just a few times. The chain carries TRBV6-5 and TRBJ1-1; D call uncertain. Deletions cut 5 bases from V and 5 bases from J, with 12 bases between. The CDR3 runs to 13 residues. In germline, CDR1 is MNHEY, CDR2 SVGAGI. Written as DNA, the CDR3 is TGTGCCAGCAGTCAACACGAGGAAACTGAAGCTTTCTTT. This codes for CASSQHEETEAFF.

The chain is built from TRBV19 and TRBJ2-4; 7 bases fit TRBD1. CDR3 length equals 15 residues. CDR1 is LNHDA and CDR2 is SQIVND in the germline V gene (reference sequence). V lost 2 bases to trimming and J lost 6 bases; unmatched junction nucleotides: 7. The DNA of the CDR3 is TGTGCCAGTAGTATACTCGACAGGGATTTAAACATTCAGTACTTC. Translating it yields CASSILDRDLNIQYF.

The chain has TRBV2 and TRBJ1-3; D may be TRBD1 (5 bases). V was pared by 6 bases and J by 0 bases, with 12 bases between. The CDR3 contains 15 residues. Germline-derived CDR1 and CDR2 are SNHLY and FYNNEI. CDR3 protein: CASRNDRDSGNTIYF. For the CDR3, the DNA is TGTGCCAGCAGAAACGACAGAGACTCTGGAAACACCATATATTTT.

The sample holds one count of this clone. The junction differs from germline at one of its ends, possibly a read error. J is TRBJ1-2 and V is TRBV4-3; 8 positions agree with TRBD1. CDR3 length equals 15 residues. Germline assignment: CDR1 LGHNA and CDR2 YSLEER. The chain's CDR3 is CASSQGTGIYGGYPF. The DNA for the CDR3 is TGCGCCAGCAGCCAAGGGACAGGGATTTACGGTGGCTACCCCTTC.

This chain joins TRBV27 and TRBJ1-2; perhaps TRBD1 as D (6 bases). Trimming shortened V by 5 bases and J by 7 bases, and 14 bases separated the two germline ends. Germline CDR1 reads MNHEY; CDR2 reads SMNVEV (reference sequence). The CDR3 spans 13 residues. The CDR3 sequence is CASSLGGLGGYTF. The CDR3 DNA sequence: TGTGCCAGCAGTCTAGGGGGATTGGGTGGCTACACCTTC.

V gene TRBV19 combines with J gene TRBJ2-6; 12 nucleotides match TRBD1. CDR3 length: 18 residues. Trimming took 4 bases from V and 0 from J; bases not matched to a gene: 4. Germline values: CDR1 LNHDA, CDR2 SQIVND (reference sequence). DNA of the CDR3: TGTGCCAGTAGTAGGGACAGGGGGCTAATCTCTGGGGCCAACGTCCTGACTTTC. This gives the protein CASSRDRGLISGANVLTF.

The chain recombines TRBV25-1 with TRBJ1-2; D remains ambiguous. Trimming cost V 5 bases and J 2 bases, with 9 bases left between them. Germline V gene sequence: CDR1 MGHDK, CDR2 SYGVNS. The length of the CDR3 is 13 residues. The DNA for the CDR3 is TGTGCCAGCAGTCCTTCCGAGAACTATGGCTACACCTTC. Protein product: CASSPSENYGYTF.

This chain joins TRBV19 and TRBJ1-5, with 9 bases matching TRBD1. Germline lookup yields CDR1 LNHDA and CDR2 SQIVND (reference sequence). The CDR3 has 15 amino acids. V dropped 8 bases and J dropped 5; count of bases not matched to a gene: 10. For the CDR3, the DNA is TGTGCCAGTGACCCCGGGACAGGGACTTATCAGCCCCAGCATTTT. It specifies CASDPGTGTYQPQHF.

The chain joins TRBV7-9 to TRBJ2-3; 10 bases agree with TRBD2. J lost 6 bases, V lost 1 base, and 7 bases had no gene match. This CDR3 has 16 amino acids. CDR1 and CDR2 from the germline V gene are SEHNR and FQNEAQ (reference sequence). The CDR3 region has the DNA TGTGCCAGCAGCTTAGAAGGAGCGGGGGGGCGTGATACGCAGTATTTT. It yields the protein CASSLEGAGGRDTQYF.

The table lists this clone with a count of one. V is TRBV19 and J is TRBJ1-2; D not resolved. V was clipped by 7 bases and J by 1 base, with 10 bases between them. Looked up from germline, CDR1 is LNHDA and CDR2 is SQIVND (reference sequence). The CDR3 runs to 13 residues. DNA of the CDR3: TGTGCCAGTAAAAAAGGAGGTAACTATGGCTACACCTTC. This gives the protein CASKKGGNYGYTF. Complete variable domain (other parts from reference TRBV19 and TRBJ1-2): DGGITQSPKYLFRKEGQNVTLSCEQNLNHDAMYWYRQDPGQGLRLIYYSQIVNDFQKGDIAEGYSVSREKKESFPLTVTSAQKNPTAFYLCASKKGGNYGYTFGSGTRLTVV.

V gene TRBV2 combines with J gene TRBJ2-7, with a weak D call TRBD1 (6 bases). The CDR3 runs 15 residues. Trimming stripped 8 bases from V and 4 bases from J, with 21 bases between. Germline V lookup: CDR1 SNHLY, CDR2 FYNNEI. This CDR3 reads CASRLSPGEGYEQYF. CDR3 nucleotide sequence: TGTGCCAGCCGATTGAGCCCAGGGGAAGGGTACGAGCAGTACTTC. Using reference TRBV2 and TRBJ2-7 for the parts outside the CDR3, the full variable domain is EPEVTQTPSHQVTQMGQEVILRCVPISNHLYFYWYRQILGQKVEFLVSFYNNEISEKSEIFDDQFSVERPDGSNFTLKIRSTKLEDSAMYFCASRLSPGEGYEQYFGPGTRLTVT.

The chain recombines TRBV4-2 with TRBJ2-7, with 9 bases aligning to TRBD2. There are 15 residues in the CDR3. In germline, CDR1 is LGHNA, CDR2 YNFKEQ. V lost 3 bases to trimming and J lost 0 bases; unmatched junction nucleotides: 3. This chain's CDR3 is CASSQTSGYSYEQYF. The DNA for the CDR3 is TGTGCCAGCAGCCAGACTAGCGGATACTCCTACGAGCAGTACTTC.